The rows below give T cell receptor beta chains drawn from one sample of a study of blood T cell repertoires in COVID-19. Clones were sequenced by immunoSEQ multiplex PCR, and TCRdb holds only the in-frame ones, with some missing. Found here are some 430,000 clones, roughly 88% of them singletons; the top ten hold 0.6% to 0.7%. Sequenced: PBMCs or T cells enriched from blood (not recorded which). These receptors came from a man aged 18 to 30 who had recovered from COVID-19. The CDR3 runs from the conserved cysteine through the conserved F or W. Fields, in order: V gene, D gene, J gene, clone size, CDR3 DNA, CDR3 protein. The D gene is left open where the match is weak. A row's size may be missing; if present it is once, few, many or a size class.

v_call: TRBV6-5
d_call: TRBD1
j_call: TRBJ1-6
clone_size: -
cdr3_nt: TGTGCCAGCAGTTACGTATTCGGACAGGGGAATTCACCCCTCCACTTT
cdr3_aa: CASSYVFGQGNSPLHF

v_call: TRBV27
d_call: TRBD1
j_call: TRBJ1-4
clone_size: few
cdr3_nt: TGTGCCAGCAGTCGACAGGGTGTTAATGAAAAACTGTTTTTT
cdr3_aa: CASSRQGVNEKLFF

v_call: TRBV29-1
d_call: -
j_call: TRBJ1-1
clone_size: -
cdr3_nt: TGCAGCGTTGAAGTCGGGGGGGGACCGAACACTGAAGCTTTCTTT
cdr3_aa: CSVEVGGGPNTEAFF

v_call: TRBV4-1
d_call: -
j_call: TRBJ2-3
clone_size: -
cdr3_nt: TGCGCCAGCAGCCACCAGGATATAGGTCGGGAGAGGGCCACAGATACGCAGTATTTT
cdr3_aa: CASSHQDIGRERATDTQYF

v_call: TRBV6-5
d_call: TRBD1
j_call: TRBJ1-5
clone_size: -
cdr3_nt: TGTGCCAGCAGTCCACAGGGGGCCAATCAGCCCCAGCATTTT
cdr3_aa: CASSPQGANQPQHF

v_call: TRBV2
d_call: TRBD1
j_call: TRBJ2-2
clone_size: -
cdr3_nt: TGTGCCAGCCTTGCCGGCCGGACAGGGAACACCGGGGAGCTGTTTTTT
cdr3_aa: CASLAGRTGNTGELFF

v_call: TRBV11-2
d_call: -
j_call: TRBJ2-5
clone_size: once
cdr3_nt: TGTGCCAGCAGCTTATTAAGTGGGCGACAAGAGACCCAGTACTTC
cdr3_aa: CASSLLSGRQETQYF

v_call: TRBV10-2
d_call: -
j_call: TRBJ1-5
clone_size: -
cdr3_nt: TGCGCCAGCGGGACACGAAATCAGCCCCAGCATTTT
cdr3_aa: CASGTRNQPQHF

v_call: TRBV12-3/TRBV12-4
d_call: TRBD1
j_call: TRBJ1-5
clone_size: -
cdr3_nt: TGTGCCAGCACCCCGGACAGGGCTCAGCCCCAGCATTTT
cdr3_aa: CASTPDRAQPQHF

v_call: TRBV11-2
d_call: -
j_call: TRBJ2-7
clone_size: few
cdr3_nt: TGTGCCAGCAGCTTACAGGGGTACGAGCAGTACTTC
cdr3_aa: CASSLQGYEQYF

v_call: TRBV5-1
d_call: -
j_call: TRBJ2-1
clone_size: few
cdr3_nt: TGCGCCAGCAGCTCCAACCTTCTAGCGTCCTCCTACAATGAGCAGTTCTTC
cdr3_aa: CASSSNLLASSYNEQFF

v_call: TRBV13
d_call: TRBD2
j_call: TRBJ2-1
clone_size: -
cdr3_nt: TGTGCCAGCAGCTTAGCGGGAGGGCCCTCCAATGAGCAGTTCTTC
cdr3_aa: CASSLAGGPSNEQFF

v_call: TRBV27
d_call: -
j_call: TRBJ1-1
clone_size: -
cdr3_nt: TGTGCCAGCAGTTTGGCTAGGAACACTGAAGCTTTCTTT
cdr3_aa: CASSLARNTEAFF

v_call: TRBV5-1
d_call: TRBD1
j_call: TRBJ2-5
clone_size: -
cdr3_nt: TGCGCCAGCAGCCCGCAACAGGGGTCGGAGACCCAGTACTTC
cdr3_aa: CASSPQQGSETQYF

v_call: TRBV15
d_call: -
j_call: TRBJ1-1
clone_size: -
cdr3_nt: TGTGCCACCAGCAGAGATCTGGGCGATCCCACTGAAGCTTTCTTT
cdr3_aa: CATSRDLGDPTEAFF

v_call: TRBV28
d_call: -
j_call: TRBJ1-6
clone_size: -
cdr3_nt: TGTGCTCCTCGGGACACCTTGGCCTATAATTCACCCCTCCACTTT
cdr3_aa: CAPRDTLAYNSPLHF

v_call: TRBV7-3
d_call: TRBD1
j_call: TRBJ1-6
clone_size: -
cdr3_nt: TGTGCCAGCAGCCTATGGACAGGGGGTGCGGCACCCCTCCACTTT
cdr3_aa: CASSLWTGGAAPLHF

v_call: TRBV6-4
d_call: -
j_call: TRBJ2-3
clone_size: -
cdr3_nt: TGTGCCAGCATCTCACTACCCGTTAGGCGACTCACAGATACGCAGTATTTT
cdr3_aa: CASISLPVRRLTDTQYF

v_call: TRBV30
d_call: -
j_call: TRBJ1-2
clone_size: -
cdr3_nt: TGTGCCTGGAGACAGGCAAATAACTATGGCTACACCTTC
cdr3_aa: CAWRQANNYGYTF

v_call: TRBV19
d_call: -
j_call: TRBJ1-5
clone_size: -
cdr3_nt: TGTGCCAGTAGCCTAACCAATAGCAATCAGCCCCAGCATTTT
cdr3_aa: CASSLTNSNQPQHF

v_call: TRBV20-1
d_call: TRBD2
j_call: TRBJ2-7
clone_size: -
cdr3_nt: TGCAGTGCTAGTCCCTTAGCGGGAGTCGAGCAGTACTTC
cdr3_aa: CSASPLAGVEQYF

v_call: TRBV2
d_call: -
j_call: TRBJ1-1
clone_size: few
cdr3_nt: TGTGCCAGCAGTTCTCCGGGAAAGATGAACACTGAAGCTTTCTTT
cdr3_aa: CASSSPGKMNTEAFF

v_call: TRBV3-1/TRBV3-2
d_call: TRBD1
j_call: TRBJ1-2
clone_size: few
cdr3_nt: TGTGCCAGCATCAGACAGGGGGTCGGCTATGGCTACACCTTC
cdr3_aa: CASIRQGVGYGYTF

v_call: TRBV29-1
d_call: TRBD1
j_call: TRBJ1-2
clone_size: -
cdr3_nt: TGCAGCACATCACAGGGGTCTTATGGCTACACCTTC
cdr3_aa: CSTSQGSYGYTF

v_call: TRBV18
d_call: -
j_call: TRBJ2-4
clone_size: -
cdr3_nt: TGTGCCAGCTCACCAGGAGACCTGCTAGCCAAAAACATTCAGTACTTC
cdr3_aa: CASSPGDLLAKNIQYF

v_call: TRBV10-3
d_call: TRBD1
j_call: TRBJ1-5
clone_size: -
cdr3_nt: TGTGCCATCAGTGATGGGACAGGGGGAAGTCAGCCCCAGCATTTT
cdr3_aa: CAISDGTGGSQPQHF

v_call: TRBV7-3
d_call: TRBD1
j_call: TRBJ1-1
clone_size: -
cdr3_nt: TGTGCCAGCAGCCCCGACAGGGCCCTGAACACTGAAGCTTTCTTT
cdr3_aa: CASSPDRALNTEAFF

v_call: TRBV19
d_call: TRBD2
j_call: TRBJ2-2
clone_size: -
cdr3_nt: TGTGCCAGTAGTATGGGGAGCGGGGGCAACACCGGGGAGCTGTTTTTT
cdr3_aa: CASSMGSGGNTGELFF

v_call: TRBV5-1
d_call: -
j_call: TRBJ2-2
clone_size: -
cdr3_nt: TGCGCCAGCAGCTTGGAGATGGGAGTTGTCGGGGAGCTGTTTTTT
cdr3_aa: CASSLEMGVVGELFF

v_call: TRBV19
d_call: -
j_call: TRBJ1-4
clone_size: -
cdr3_nt: TGTGCCAGTAGTATAGCCCCGTTAGCTGAAAAACTGTTTTTT
cdr3_aa: CASSIAPLAEKLFF

v_call: TRBV7-8
d_call: TRBD2
j_call: TRBJ2-7
clone_size: -
cdr3_nt: TGTGCCAGCAGCTCGGGGGGTCACGAGCAGTACTTC
cdr3_aa: CASSSGGHEQYF

v_call: TRBV4-1
d_call: -
j_call: TRBJ2-7
clone_size: -
cdr3_nt: TGCGCCAGCAGCCCCCGGGGTGGGCGTGGGGAGCAGTACTTC
cdr3_aa: CASSPRGGRGEQYF

v_call: TRBV6-5
d_call: TRBD2
j_call: TRBJ2-1
clone_size: -
cdr3_nt: TGTGCCAGCACAGCTAGCGGCTACAATGAGCAGTTCTTC
cdr3_aa: CASTASGYNEQFF

v_call: TRBV28
d_call: -
j_call: TRBJ1-5
clone_size: -
cdr3_nt: TGTGCCAGCAGTTCGGACAGATATCAGCCCCAGCATTTT
cdr3_aa: CASSSDRYQPQHF

v_call: TRBV5-1
d_call: -
j_call: TRBJ2-7
clone_size: -
cdr3_nt: TGCGCCAGCAGCAGCTACAGTGGCCTCCCGGACGAGCAGTACTTC
cdr3_aa: CASSSYSGLPDEQYF

v_call: TRBV11-1
d_call: -
j_call: TRBJ2-2
clone_size: -
cdr3_nt: TGTGCCAGCAGCTTAGCCAGCACCGCGGCCGGGGAGCTGTTTTTT
cdr3_aa: CASSLASTAAGELFF

v_call: TRBV23-1
d_call: -
j_call: TRBJ1-5
clone_size: -
cdr3_nt: TGCGCCAGCAGTCTCGTGTCGGGGGTCAGTAATCAGCCCCAGCATTTT
cdr3_aa: CASSLVSGVSNQPQHF

v_call: TRBV2
d_call: TRBD1
j_call: TRBJ2-7
clone_size: -
cdr3_nt: TGTGCCAGCAGTGAATTCCGCGACAGGGCGGTAGTCGAGCAGTACTTC
cdr3_aa: CASSEFRDRAVVEQYF

v_call: TRBV12-5
d_call: -
j_call: TRBJ1-2
clone_size: once
cdr3_nt: TGTGCTAGTGGTTTGGTACTAGGAAAGGTAGGGTGGGTCGGCTACACCTTC
cdr3_aa: CASGLVLGKVGWVGYTF

v_call: TRBV11-3
d_call: TRBD1
j_call: TRBJ1-5
clone_size: -
cdr3_nt: TGTGCCAGCACCAACAGGGGCCAGCCCCAGCATTTT
cdr3_aa: CASTNRGQPQHF

v_call: TRBV5-1
d_call: TRBD2
j_call: TRBJ2-1
clone_size: -
cdr3_nt: TGCGCCAGCAGCCTGGGGCCAGCGGGGATATCCTACAATGAGCAGTTCTTC
cdr3_aa: CASSLGPAGISYNEQFF

v_call: TRBV28
d_call: TRBD2
j_call: TRBJ2-5
clone_size: -
cdr3_nt: TGTGCCAGCAGTCATGGACTAGCGACAGTCCAAGAGACCCAGTACTTC
cdr3_aa: CASSHGLATVQETQYF

v_call: TRBV19
d_call: TRBD1
j_call: TRBJ1-1
clone_size: -
cdr3_nt: TGTGCCAGTAGTCCAGGTCCTGCGGGACAGGGGTATGGAACTGAAGCTTTCTTT
cdr3_aa: CASSPGPAGQGYGTEAFF

v_call: TRBV5-1
d_call: -
j_call: TRBJ2-5
clone_size: -
cdr3_nt: TGCGCCAGCAGCTTGGGACAAGGAGGGGAGACCCAGTACTTC
cdr3_aa: CASSLGQGGETQYF

v_call: TRBV5-4
d_call: TRBD1
j_call: TRBJ1-2
clone_size: -
cdr3_nt: TGTGCCAGCAGAGGAGAACTTAAGACAGGGATCAACTATGGCTACACCTTC
cdr3_aa: CASRGELKTGINYGYTF

v_call: TRBV28
d_call: -
j_call: TRBJ1-2
clone_size: -
cdr3_nt: TGTGCCAGCAGTTTAGAGGGTTATGGCTACACCTTC
cdr3_aa: CASSLEGYGYTF

v_call: TRBV5-1
d_call: TRBD1
j_call: TRBJ2-7
clone_size: -
cdr3_nt: TGCGCCAGCAGCGGGGACAGATCCTACGAGCAGTACTTC
cdr3_aa: CASSGDRSYEQYF

v_call: TRBV19
d_call: -
j_call: TRBJ2-1
clone_size: -
cdr3_nt: TGTGCCAGTAGGACACGGGAGTTCGGTGAGCAGTTCTTC
cdr3_aa: CASRTREFGEQFF

v_call: TRBV3-1/TRBV3-2
d_call: TRBD1
j_call: TRBJ1-1
clone_size: -
cdr3_nt: TGTGCCAGCAGCCTTACAGGGGGGGCGAACACTGAAGCTTTCTTT
cdr3_aa: CASSLTGGANTEAFF

v_call: TRBV6-1
d_call: -
j_call: TRBJ1-2
clone_size: -
cdr3_nt: TGTGCCAGCAGTGGGCAGGATCGGCACAGCTATGGCTACACCTTC
cdr3_aa: CASSGQDRHSYGYTF

v_call: TRBV30
d_call: -
j_call: TRBJ1-5
clone_size: -
cdr3_nt: TGTGCCTGGAGTGTACGAGGGAACGGGGGGTTTCCCCAGCATTTT
cdr3_aa: CAWSVRGNGGFPQHF